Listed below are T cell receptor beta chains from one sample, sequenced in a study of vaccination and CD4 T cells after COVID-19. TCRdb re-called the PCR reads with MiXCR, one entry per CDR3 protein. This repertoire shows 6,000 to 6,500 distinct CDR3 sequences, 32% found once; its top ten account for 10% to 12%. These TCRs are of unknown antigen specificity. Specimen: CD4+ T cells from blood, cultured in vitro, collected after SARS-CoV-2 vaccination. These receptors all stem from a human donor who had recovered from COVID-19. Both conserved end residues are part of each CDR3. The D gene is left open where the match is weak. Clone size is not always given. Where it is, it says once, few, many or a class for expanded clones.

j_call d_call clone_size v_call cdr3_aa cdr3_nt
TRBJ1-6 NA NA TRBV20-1 CSALPTGRSSYNSPLHF TGCAGTGCTCTGCCGACAGGTCGGAGCTCCTATAATTCACCCCTCCACTTT
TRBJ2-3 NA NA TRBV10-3 CAISGQDSTDTQYF TGTGCCATCAGTGGGCAGGATAGCACAGATACGCAGTATTTT
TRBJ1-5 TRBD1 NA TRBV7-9 CASSLQGQAEGQPQHF TGTGCCAGCAGCTTACAGGGACAGGCCGAAGGTCAGCCCCAGCATTTT
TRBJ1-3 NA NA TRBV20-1 CSATDRSSGNTIYF TGCAGTGCTACCGACAGGAGCTCTGGAAACACCATATATTTT
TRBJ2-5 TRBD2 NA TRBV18 CASSRPGLGQETQYF TGTGCCAGCTCCCGACCGGGACTAGGCCAAGAGACCCAGTACTTC
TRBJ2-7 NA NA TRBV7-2 CASSPVGGNTYEQYF TGTGCCAGCAGCCCCGTGGGGGGAAATACCTACGAGCAGTACTTC
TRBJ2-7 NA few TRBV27 CASSNLGLGEQYF TGTGCCAGCAGTAATCTGGGGTTGGGGGAGCAGTACTTC
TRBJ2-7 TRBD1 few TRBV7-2 CASKTGTGGYEQYF TGTGCCAGCAAAACCGGGACAGGGGGCTACGAGCAGTACTTC
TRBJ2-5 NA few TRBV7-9 CASSRVVQETQYF TGTGCCAGCAGCAGGGTCGTGCAAGAGACCCAGTACTTC
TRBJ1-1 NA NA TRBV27 CASSLYRRNTEAFF TGTGCCAGCAGTTTGTACAGGAGGAACACTGAAGCTTTCTTT
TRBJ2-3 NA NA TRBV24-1 CATSASGGLSSTQYF TGTGCCACCAGTGCCTCAGGGGGACTATCTAGCACGCAGTATTTT
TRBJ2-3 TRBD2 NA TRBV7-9 CASSLVAGSTDTQYF TGTGCCAGCAGCTTAGTAGCGGGATCCACAGATACGCAGTATTTT
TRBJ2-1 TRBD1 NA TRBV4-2 CASSQVGPGQGMYNEQFF TGTGCCAGCAGCCAAGTGGGGCCGGGACAGGGAATGTACAATGAGCAGTTCTTC
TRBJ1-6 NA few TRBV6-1 CASSPIVQRQAYSYNSPLHF TGTGCCAGCAGTCCTATCGTCCAAAGGCAGGCCTACTCCTATAATTCACCCCTCCACTTT
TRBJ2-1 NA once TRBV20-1 CSARFGAGLNEQFF TGCAGTGCTAGATTTGGGGCAGGGTTGAATGAGCAGTTCTTC
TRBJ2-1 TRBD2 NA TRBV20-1 CSAEGLAGSEQFF TGCAGTGCCGAAGGACTAGCGGGCAGTGAGCAGTTCTTC
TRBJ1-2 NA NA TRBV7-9 CASSYVGQEYGYTF TGTGCCAGCAGCTACGTCGGGCAAGAGTATGGCTACACCTTC
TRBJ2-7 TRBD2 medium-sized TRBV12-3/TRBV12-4 CASSLGRGRSYEQYF TGTGCCAGCAGTTTAGGGCGGGGGAGATCCTACGAGCAGTACTTC
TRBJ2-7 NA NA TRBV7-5 CISVPEARTSGGAEVAYEQYF NA
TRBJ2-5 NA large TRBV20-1 CSAREQQETQYF TGCAGTGCTAGAGAACAGCAAGAGACCCAGTACTTC
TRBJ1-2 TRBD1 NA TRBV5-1 CASRWTGGYGYTF TGCGCCAGCAGATGGACAGGGGGCTATGGCTACACCTTC
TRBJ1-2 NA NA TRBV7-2 CASSSREAFTADF TGTGCCAGCAGCTCTAGAGAGGCTTTTACGGCGGACTTC
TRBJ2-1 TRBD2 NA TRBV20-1 CSAVAGGPSYNEQFF TGCAGTGCGGTAGCGGGGGGTCCCTCCTACAATGAGCAGTTCTTC
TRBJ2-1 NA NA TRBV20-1 CSARTQGVGGNEQFF TGCAGTGCTAGAACTCAGGGCGTAGGGGGGAATGAGCAGTTCTTC
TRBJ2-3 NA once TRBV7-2 CASSLAPGDTQYF TGTGCCAGCAGCTTAGCGCCCGGGGATACGCAGTATTTT
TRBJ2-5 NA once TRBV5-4 CASSPLPPETQYF TGTGCCAGCAGCCCCCTCCCGCCGGAGACCCAGTACTTC
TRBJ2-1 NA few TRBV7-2 CASSPPSYSNEQFF TGTGCCAGCAGCCCACCCAGTTATTCCAATGAGCAGTTCTTC
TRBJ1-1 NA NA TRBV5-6 CASTRQSVNTEAFF TGTGCCAGCACCCGACAGTCTGTGAACACTGAAGCTTTCTTT
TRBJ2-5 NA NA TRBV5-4 CASSLGGNQETQYF TGTGCCAGCAGCTTGGGGGGGAACCAAGAGACCCAGTACTTC
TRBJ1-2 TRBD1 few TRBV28 CASSLLSQGGFRYGYTF TGTGCCAGCAGTTTATTGTCCCAGGGGGGATTCCGGTATGGCTACACCTTC
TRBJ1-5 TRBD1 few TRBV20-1 CSARLTQGVYQPQHF TGCAGTGCTAGACTTACGCAGGGGGTCTATCAGCCCCAGCATTTT
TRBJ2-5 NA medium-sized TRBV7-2 CASSSPPRETQYF TGTGCCAGCAGTTCCCCCCCTAGAGAGACCCAGTACTTC
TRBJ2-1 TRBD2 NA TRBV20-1 CSGTSGISSYNEQFF TGCAGTGGGACTAGCGGAATCAGCTCCTACAATGAGCAGTTCTTC
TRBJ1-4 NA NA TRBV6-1 CASSQQGGSEKLFF TGTGCCAGCAGCCAACAGGGAGGGAGTGAAAAACTGTTTTTT
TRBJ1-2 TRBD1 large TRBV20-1 CSASPRQGAGGYTF TGCAGTGCTAGCCCCCGACAGGGGGCGGGGGGCTACACCTTC
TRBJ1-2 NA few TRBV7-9 CASSSTTLNYGYTF TGTGCCAGCAGCTCAACGACACTAAACTATGGCTACACCTTC
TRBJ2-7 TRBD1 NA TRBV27 CASSRQPPGTGIYEQYF TGTGCCAGCAGCCGCCAACCACCCGGGACAGGGATCTACGAGCAGTACTTC
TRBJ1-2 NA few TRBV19 CASRDGRDAVSGYTF TGTGCCAGTAGGGATGGCCGGGACGCAGTATCTGGCTACACCTTC
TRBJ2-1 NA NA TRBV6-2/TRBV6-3 CASTSSLLATAEGHYNEQFF TGTGCCAGCACCTCCTCCCTCTTGGCGACAGCCGAAGGACACTACAATGAGCAGTTCTTC
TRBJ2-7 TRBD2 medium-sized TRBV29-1 CSALKREGSYEQYF TGCAGCGCCCTTAAGCGGGAGGGTTCCTACGAGCAGTACTTC
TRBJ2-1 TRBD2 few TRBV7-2 CASSFTHGGSNEQFF TGTGCCAGCAGCTTCACCCACGGGGGGAGTAATGAGCAGTTCTTC
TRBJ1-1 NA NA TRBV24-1 CATSTPGSNTEAFF TGTGCCACCAGTACACCCGGGAGCAACACTGAAGCTTTCTTT
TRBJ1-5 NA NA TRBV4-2 CASSQDKVVGQPQHF TGTGCCAGCAGCCAAGACAAAGTTGTAGGGCAGCCCCAGCATTTT
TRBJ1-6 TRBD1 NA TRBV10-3 CATGGQGANSPLHF TGTGCCACCGGGGGGCAGGGGGCGAATTCACCCCTCCACTTT
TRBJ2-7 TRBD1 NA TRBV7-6 CASSLGDRGPYEQYF TGTGCCAGCAGCTTAGGGGACAGGGGGCCCTACGAGCAGTACTTC
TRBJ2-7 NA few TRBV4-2 CASSQAGMVEGGEQYF TGTGCCAGCAGCCAAGCAGGGATGGTCGAAGGGGGCGAGCAGTACTTC
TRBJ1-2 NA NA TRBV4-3 CASSLRGALGYTF TGCGCCAGCAGCCTTCGGGGGGCGCTTGGCTACACCTTC